In this sample, the clone carrying this TCR beta chain turned up many times. Its antigen is not known. The entry originates in a study of response to subunit inactivated influenza vaccine. From germline, CDR1 is SGHVS and CDR2 FQNEAQ. The V end lost 1 base, the J end lost 3 bases, and 15 bases lay between the germline ends. The CDR3 has 16 residues. Findings and caveats of the study: Few new T cells, the authors suggested, are recruited by each seasonal influenza vaccination.

TCRdb recomputed calls from the RT-PCR reads with MiXCR, one row per CDR3 protein. The data show some 480,000 distinct CDR3 sequences, approximately 11% seen once. The sample was PBMCs from blood, taken roughly 6 weeks after vaccination. The chain is built from TRBV7-8 and TRBJ1-1; no firm D call. This receptor was taken from a man between 50 and 59 years old who received an inactivated influenza vaccine. CDR3 sequence (DNA): TGTGCCAGCAGCTTAGGGGTATCGGGTGTTTACACTGAAGCTTTCTTT. Amino acids: CASSLGVSGVYTEAFF. Using reference TRBV7-8 and TRBJ1-1 for the parts outside the CDR3, the full variable domain is GAGVSQSPRYKVAKRGQDVALRCDPISGHVSLFWYQQALGQGPEFLTYFQNEAQLDKSGLPSDRFFAERPEGSVSTLKIQRTQQEDSAVYLCASSLGVSGVYTEAFFGQGTRLTVV.